These 15 T cell receptor beta chains share one sample of origin, sequenced in a study of blood T cell repertoires in COVID-19. TCRdb's table, derived via immunoSEQ multiplex PCR, lists solely in-frame clones and lacks some. The table has about 480,000 clones, approximately 88% seen once; the top ten hold approximately 2%. Material: PBMCs or T cells enriched from blood (not recorded which). These receptors originate from a woman aged 40 to 50 who had recovered from COVID-19.

The gene calls are TRBV7-2 and TRBJ2-2; D perhaps matches TRBD2 (5 bases). CDR1 is SGHTA and CDR2 is FQGNSA in the germline V gene. Deletions cut 6 bases from V and 4 bases from J, with 12 bases between. The CDR3 is made up of 14 amino acids. CDR3 protein: CASRMDSSTGELFF. The CDR3 bases are TGTGCCAGCAGGATGGACTCGTCCACCGGGGAGCTGTTTTTT. Full variable domain (missing parts from reference TRBV7-2 and TRBJ2-2): GAGVSQSPSNKVTEKGKDVELRCDPISGHTALYWYRQSLGQGLEFLIYFQGNSAPDKSGLPSDRFSAERTGGSVSTLTIQRTQQEDSAVYLCASRMDSSTGELFFGEGSRLTVL.

This chain uses TRBV4-3 with TRBJ2-7, with D possibly being TRBD2 (6 bases). Germline V gene sequence: CDR1 LGHNA, CDR2 YSLEER. This CDR3 is 15 amino acids long. Deletions cut 0 bases from V and 3 bases from J, with 12 bases between. The CDR3 DNA reads as TGCGCCAGCAGCCAAGACACTAGCAGAGACTACGAGCAGTACTTC. Protein product: CASSQDTSRDYEQYF.

This clone was counted once. The chain recombines TRBV11-3 with TRBJ2-1; 7 bases are a match to TRBD2. V lost 4 bases and J lost 1; bases outside the gene matches: 4. Germline V gene sequence: CDR1 SGHNT, CDR2 YENEEA. This CDR3 is 15 amino acids long. The CDR3 loop is CASSSGGTSYNEQFF. CDR3 sequence (DNA): TGTGCCAGCAGCTCGGGGGGTACGTCCTACAATGAGCAGTTCTTC.

This chain links TRBV19 with TRBJ2-7, with 12 positions matching TRBD2. V gave up 3 bases and J gave up 2 bases; unmatched junction bases: 11. Germline CDR1 reads LNHDA; CDR2 reads SQIVND (reference sequence). The CDR3 runs 18 residues. The CDR3 spells CASSIKLTSGRSAYEQYF. The CDR3 bases are TGTGCCAGTAGTATTAAGTTAACTAGCGGGAGGTCCGCCTACGAGCAGTACTTC.

V and J are TRBV24-1 and TRBJ2-3; possible D gene TRBD1, 9 bases. Germline V gene lookup returns CDR1 KGHDR and CDR2 SFDVKD. Trimming stripped 5 bases from V and 3 bases from J, with 20 bases between. The CDR3 runs to 17 residues. CDR3 bases: TGTGCCACCAGTGTCGGGGGGGGGACAGGGAAGACAGATACGCAGTATTTT. Protein: CATSVGGGTGKTDTQYF.

This clone appeared once. The chain has TRBV15 and TRBJ1-6; TRBD1 agrees at 7 bases. Germline V lookup: CDR1 LNHNV, CDR2 YYDKDF (reference sequence). The CDR3 contains 15 residues. V was clipped by 4 bases and J by 5 bases; unmatched bases: 5. CDR3: CATSKGAAHNSPLHF. The CDR3 DNA follows: TGTGCCACCAGCAAGGGGGCAGCTCATAATTCACCCCTCCACTTT. Full variable domain (outside the CDR3, taken from reference TRBV15 and TRBJ1-6): DAMVIQNPRYQVTQFGKPVTLSCSQTLNHNVMYWYQQKSSQAPKLLFHYYDKDFNNEADTPDNFQSRRPNTSFCFLDIRSPGLGDTAMYLCATSKGAAHNSPLHFGNGTRLTVT.

This clone appeared a single time. V and J are TRBV27 and TRBJ1-1, with D uncertain. This CDR3 region has 13 residues. Trimming stripped 1 base from V and 7 bases from J, with 10 bases between. The V gene's germline CDR1 is MNHEY and CDR2 SMNVEV (reference sequence). Here the CDR3 reads CASSLFSPHEAFF. The CDR3 DNA sequence: TGTGCCAGCAGTTTATTTAGCCCCCATGAAGCTTTCTTT.

This clone was seen only a few times. The V call is TRBV6-5, the J call TRBJ1-5; D unclear. The CDR3 is 13 residues long. In germline, CDR1 is MNHEY, CDR2 SVGAGI. The germline V and J ends were trimmed by 2 bases and 4 bases, with 6 bases remaining between them. CDR3 region: CASSYRENQPQHF. For the CDR3, the DNA is TGTGCCAGCAGTTACCGGGAGAATCAGCCCCAGCATTTT.

The V call is TRBV5-8, the J call TRBJ1-5; D is perhaps TRBD1 (6 bases). The CDR3 has 14 residues. The germline CDR1 and CDR2 sequences are SGHTS and YDEGEE. The V and J ends lost 0 bases and 9 bases respectively, with 13 bases between them. This chain's CDR3 is CASSLGGRFGPQHF. CDR3 sequence (DNA): TGTGCCAGCAGCTTGGGGGGGCGGTTTGGGCCCCAGCATTTT.

This rearrangement joins TRBV6-2 or TRBV6-3 to TRBJ1-1; D might be TRBD1 (5 bases). This CDR3 region has 16 residues. The V end lost 6 bases, the J end lost 0 bases, and 17 bases lay between the germline ends. The V gene's germline CDR1 is MNHEY and CDR2 SVGEGT. CDR3: CASSPPHRTLNTEAFF. The CDR3, as DNA: TGTGCCAGCAGCCCACCCCACAGGACCTTGAACACTGAAGCTTTCTTT.

This clone was observed a handful of times. V is TRBV5-5 and J is TRBJ1-1; D is unresolved. This CDR3 has 11 amino acids. V dropped 5 bases and J dropped 5 bases, with 7 bases sitting between them. CDR1 and CDR2 from the germline V gene are SGHKS and YYEKEE (reference sequence). CDR3 DNA: TGTGCCAGCAGGTCGGGTACTGAAGCTTTCTTT. It specifies CASRSGTEAFF.

The chain uses TRBV11-2 and TRBJ1-2, with 9 bases fitting TRBD1. The CDR3 totals 14 residues. Trimming cost V 3 bases and J 7 bases; bases outside gene matches: 6. Germline CDR1 and CDR2: SGHAT and FQNNGV. The chain's CDR3 is CASSLSQGAVGYTF. DNA of the CDR3: TGTGCCAGCAGCTTGTCACAGGGGGCAGTTGGCTACACCTTC.

The chain couples TRBV4-3 to TRBJ1-3, with a tentative D call TRBD1 (5 bases). Per germline, CDR1 LGHNA and CDR2 YSLEER. V lost 0 bases, J lost 0 bases, and 12 bases lay in between. The CDR3 has 17 residues. CDR3 region: CASSQEQGVHSGNTIYF. Here the CDR3 DNA reads TGCGCCAGCAGCCAAGAACAAGGGGTCCACTCTGGAAACACCATATATTTT.

This chain uses TRBV7-2 with TRBJ1-1; 9 bases align to TRBD1. The CDR3 runs 15 residues. With V trimmed by 5 bases and J by 5 bases, 9 bases remained unmatched. Germline V gene data show CDR1 as SGHTA and CDR2 as FQGNSA. Written as DNA, the CDR3 is TGTGCCAGCAGCCCGATGACAGGGGGAGGGACTGAAGCTTTCTTT. This codes for CASSPMTGGGTEAFF.

The genes are TRBV6-5 and TRBJ1-3; D is perhaps TRBD1 (6 bases). Germline V gene sequence: CDR1 MNHEY, CDR2 SVGAGI. This CDR3 region has 15 residues. The germline V and J ends were trimmed by 7 bases and 1 base, with 14 bases remaining between them. CDR3 residues: CASTITTGSGNTIYF. DNA for the CDR3: TGTGCCAGCACCATAACAACAGGGTCTGGAAACACCATATATTTT.